A selection of T cell receptor beta chains follows, all from one sample in a study of blood T cell repertoires in COVID-19. The repertoire was sequenced with immunoSEQ multiplex PCR; TCRdb's copy has only in-frame clones and lacks some. Here the sample spans 110,000 to 150,000 clones, about four fifths being singletons. Sequencing used PBMCs or T cells enriched from blood (not recorded which). The origin of the receptors is a man aged 45-65 years who had recovered from COVID-19. CDR3s include the opening cysteine and the closing phenylalanine or tryptophan. D genes are given only for firm matches. Rows give clone size only sometimes, using once, few, many, or a class for an expanded clone.

j_call v_call clone_size d_call cdr3_nt cdr3_aa
TRBJ1-1 TRBV7-2 once . TGTGCCAGCAGCTTAAACCATGCGGCCCGACCTGAAGCTTTCTTT CASSLNHAARPEAFF
TRBJ1-2 TRBV19 . . TGTGCCAGTAGTTTCACCCCACGGGTGAACTATGGCTACACCTTC CASSFTPRVNYGYTF
TRBJ2-7 TRBV5-1 . TRBD2 TGCGCCAGCAGCTTGGCGCCTAGCGGGGGGGCCTACGAGCAGTACTTC CASSLAPSGGAYEQYF
TRBJ1-1 TRBV5-5 . . TGTGCCAGCAGACGCACAGGGTTTGACACTGAAGCTTTCTTT CASRRTGFDTEAFF
TRBJ1-5 TRBV27 . . TGTGCCAGCAGTTTAGGGGCAGGGCCTAATCAGCCCCAGCATTTT CASSLGAGPNQPQHF
TRBJ2-1 TRBV19 . . TGTGCCAGTAGTTTGGGGGGACACAATGAGCAGTTCTTC CASSLGGHNEQFF
TRBJ1-1 TRBV7-3 . TRBD1 TGTGCCAGCAGCAAAAGACAGGGGATGAACACTGAAGCTTTCTTT CASSKRQGMNTEAFF
TRBJ1-6 TRBV5-1 . . TGCGCCAGCAGCTTGGGGACAGATCCTAATTCACCCCTCCACTTT CASSLGTDPNSPLHF
TRBJ2-6 TRBV19 . . TGTGCCAGTAGTATCTTTGGATGGAACTACTCTGGGGCCAACGTCCTGACTTTC CASSIFGWNYSGANVLTF
TRBJ1-1 TRBV6-5 . TRBD1 TGTGCCAGCAGTTCTCCCGACAGGGTGGCCAACACTGAAGCTTTCTTT CASSSPDRVANTEAFF
TRBJ2-7 TRBV10-3 once . TGTGCCATCAGACCTGGACAGAACGAGCAGTACTTC CAIRPGQNEQYF
TRBJ1-1 TRBV19 . TRBD1 TGTGCCAGTAGCCAAGAAAGGACAGGTGAAGCTTTCTTT CASSQERTGEAFF
TRBJ1-2 TRBV25-1 . TRBD1 TGTGCCAGCAGTGAAACAGGGGACTATGGCTACACCTTC CASSETGDYGYTF
TRBJ1-2 TRBV30 few . TGTGCCTGGAAAGACAGTTATGGCTACACCTTC CAWKDSYGYTF
TRBJ2-5 TRBV9 . TRBD2 TGTGCCAGCAGCGTAGCTACCTGGGGGGGGATTGAGACCCAGTACTTC CASSVATWGGIETQYF
TRBJ2-3 TRBV6-4 . TRBD1 TGTGCCAGCATTACCCTAAGTAGGGACAGGGTACCAGATACGCAGTATTTT CASITLSRDRVPDTQYF
TRBJ2-1 TRBV4-2 . TRBD2 TGTGCCAGCAGCCGCGGGGGGGTAGACAATGAGCAGTTCTTC CASSRGGVDNEQFF
TRBJ2-3 TRBV7-9 . TRBD2 TGTGCCAGCAGCTTAGTTGGTCCGAGCGGGGGGGCCGCAGATACGCAGTATTTT CASSLVGPSGGAADTQYF
TRBJ2-5 TRBV7-8 few TRBD1 TGTGCCAGCAGCTTAGTGGGGGACAGGCCTTCGGCGGAGACCCAGTACTTC CASSLVGDRPSAETQYF
TRBJ1-1 TRBV5-1 . TRBD1 TGCGCCAGCAGCCCCAGGGGGCAGGTCACTGAAGCTTTCTTT CASSPRGQVTEAFF
TRBJ2-5 TRBV6-1 . . TGTGCCAGCAGTGATTGGGGCAGGGCCAACCAAGAGACCCAGTACTTC CASSDWGRANQETQYF
TRBJ1-1 TRBV18 . . TGTGCCAGCTCACCAGGGAGATACACTGAAGCTTTCTTT CASSPGRYTEAFF
TRBJ1-1 TRBV5-6 once . TGTGCCAGCAGCTTGCCCCAGTGGAACACTGAAGCTTTCTTT CASSLPQWNTEAFF
TRBJ1-1 TRBV18 . TRBD1 TGTGCCAGCTCAGCCGGGGACAGGCTTTCCCTCTTT CASSAGDRLSLF
TRBJ1-1 TRBV4-1 few . TGCGCCAGCAGCCAAGGGTGGGGCGCGGACACTGAAGCTTTCTTT CASSQGWGADTEAFF
TRBJ1-4 TRBV4-3 . . TGCGCCAGCAGCCAAGAATCTGAAGAACTTAATGAAAAACTGTTTTTT CASSQESEELNEKLFF
TRBJ1-4 TRBV19 . . TGTGCCAGTAGTATCGGCGGGCATGAAAAACTGTTTTTT CASSIGGHEKLFF
TRBJ2-7 TRBV3-1/TRBV3-2 . TRBD2 TGTGCCAGCAGCCAACCGCGGGGCGGACTAGCGGGCTCCTACGAGCAGTACTTC CASSQPRGGLAGSYEQYF
TRBJ2-3 TRBV6-5 . TRBD1 TGTGCCAGCAGCCCCCGGACAGGGGGCGCAGATACGCAGTATTTT CASSPRTGGADTQYF
TRBJ1-2 TRBV6-5 . . TGTGCCAGCAGCTCAACTGACTATGGCTACACCTTC CASSSTDYGYTF
TRBJ1-2 TRBV9 . TRBD1 TGTGCCAGCAGCGCGTCCCAGGGGGGACAGGGAACCTATGGCTACACCTTC CASSASQGGQGTYGYTF
TRBJ2-7 TRBV19 . TRBD1 TGTGCCAGTACCCAACAGGGGAGCTACGAGCAGTACTTC CASTQQGSYEQYF
TRBJ1-2 TRBV3-1/TRBV3-2 . . TGTGCCAGCAGCCAAGGTCTTAACTATGGCTACACCTTC CASSQGLNYGYTF
TRBJ1-1 TRBV19 once TRBD1 TGTGCCAGTATCCTTCCGGGACAGGGGTACACTGAAGCTTTCTTT CASILPGQGYTEAFF
TRBJ2-5 TRBV7-3 . . TGTGCCAGCAGCTTACCTGGGGCCGGAGAGACCCAGTACTTC CASSLPGAGETQYF
TRBJ1-6 TRBV19 . TRBD1 TGTGCCAGTAGTTCCCGGGACAGGGGGGATTCACCCCTCCACTTT CASSSRDRGDSPLHF
TRBJ2-3 TRBV29-1 . TRBD1 TGCAGCGCCGACAGGGGCGTAGCAGATACGCAGTATTTT CSADRGVADTQYF
TRBJ1-5 TRBV10-3 . . TGTGCCATCAGTGACAGGTGGGACATCAATCAGCCCCAGCATTTT CAISDRWDINQPQHF
TRBJ2-7 TRBV15 . . TGTGCCACCAGCAGAGATAGGGAGTCCTACGAGCAGTACTTC CATSRDRESYEQYF
TRBJ1-1 TRBV7-9 . TRBD1 TGTGCCAGCAGCGTCCGGACAGGGTGGTCTGAAGCTTTCTTT CASSVRTGWSEAFF
TRBJ1-1 TRBV21-1 . . TGTGCCAGCAGCAAATTCCCGAGGCAGGGACATATGAACACTGAAGCTTTCTTT CASSKFPRQGHMNTEAFF
TRBJ1-1 TRBV7-9 . TRBD1 TGTGCCAGCAGCTTGAATACAGGGGACACTGAAGCTTTCTTT CASSLNTGDTEAFF
TRBJ2-7 TRBV5-6 . . TGTGCCAGCAGCTTGTATCGGCGGGAGCAGTACTTC CASSLYRREQYF
TRBJ1-4 TRBV19 few TRBD1 TGTGCCAGTGACCGGACAGGACTCAATAATGAAAAACTGTTTTTT CASDRTGLNNEKLFF
TRBJ1-4 TRBV3-1/TRBV3-2 . . TGTGCCAGCAGCCGGGAGACAGGAAGAGGAGAAAAACTGTTTTTT CASSRETGRGEKLFF
TRBJ2-7 TRBV3-1/TRBV3-2 . . TGTGCCAGCAGCCAAGCTGGTTCGGGGGGCTTCTCCTACGAGCAGTACTTC CASSQAGSGGFSYEQYF
TRBJ2-2 TRBV7-2 . TRBD1 TGTGCCAGCAGCATGACAGGGCGTGCCGGGGAGCTGTTTTTT CASSMTGRAGELFF
TRBJ1-2 TRBV7-9 . . TGTGCCAGCAGCCCAGGAGGAGCCTCCTATGGCTACACCTTC CASSPGGASYGYTF
TRBJ1-1 TRBV6-5 . . TGTGCCAGCAGTTACTCGGCAGGGGTTACTGAAGCTTTCTTT CASSYSAGVTEAFF
TRBJ1-5 TRBV13 . TRBD1 TGTGCCAGCAGCTTCTCAGGGGGCGGCCCCGGGCGGCCCCAGCATTTT CASSFSGGGPGRPQHF
TRBJ1-5 TRBV11-1 . TRBD1 TGTGCCAGCAGCTTAACAGGGGCAGCACAGCCCCAGCATTTT CASSLTGAAQPQHF
TRBJ1-6 TRBV28 . . TGTGCCAGCAGCGCAGGACAGCTGCTAAATTCACCCCTCCACTTT CASSAGQLLNSPLHF
TRBJ2-2 TRBV13 . TRBD1 TGTGCCAGCAGCCTACGGTGGGACAGGGGGCGCCGATGGGGGAAGAACACCGGGGAGCTGTTTTTT CASSLRWDRGRRWGKNTGELFF